A selection of T cell receptor beta chains follows, all from one sample in a study of blood T cell repertoires in COVID-19. Data came from immunoSEQ multiplex PCR; TCRdb stores just in-frame clones and leaves some out. This sample yields around 140,000 clones, of which roughly 80% are seen a single time; 2.4% belongs to the top ten. Sequenced input: PBMCs or T cells enriched from blood (not recorded which). All receptors derive from a man between 40 and 49 years old with acute COVID-19. Each CDR3 is given with its conserved first and last residue. Each record gives: V gene, J gene, clone size, D gene, CDR3 protein, CDR3 DNA. The D gene is left open where the match is weak. Clone size is stated in some rows and not others, as once, few, many or a class when expanded.

V: TRBV5-1
J: TRBJ1-5
size: NA
D: TRBD1
CDR3: CASSSGQGDHQPQHF
DNA: TGCGCCAGCAGCTCGGGACAGGGAGACCATCAGCCCCAGCATTTT

V: TRBV6-5
J: TRBJ1-1
size: NA
D: NA
CDR3: CASSPGQYTEAFF
DNA: TGTGCCAGCTCCCCTGGCCAATACACTGAAGCTTTCTTT

V: TRBV5-1
J: TRBJ2-1
size: few
D: NA
CDR3: CASRPDSHSYNEQFF
DNA: TGCGCCAGCAGGCCGGACAGCCACTCCTACAATGAGCAGTTCTTC

V: TRBV6-6
J: TRBJ2-1
size: NA
D: NA
CDR3: CASSYSTGEPSNEQFF
DNA: TGTGCCAGCAGTTACAGCACGGGGGAGCCCTCCAATGAGCAGTTCTTC

V: TRBV19
J: TRBJ1-3
size: once
D: NA
CDR3: CASRGGSGNTIYF
DNA: TGTGCCAGTAGGGGGGGATCTGGAAACACCATATATTTT

V: TRBV3-1/TRBV3-2
J: TRBJ2-7
size: NA
D: NA
CDR3: CASSQGSLTYEQYF
DNA: TGTGCCAGCAGCCAAGGTAGTCTGACCTACGAGCAGTACTTC

V: TRBV19
J: TRBJ1-1
size: NA
D: NA
CDR3: CASSISGRNTEAFF
DNA: TGTGCCAGTAGTATCTCAGGTAGGAACACTGAAGCTTTCTTT

V: TRBV29-1
J: TRBJ2-1
size: NA
D: NA
CDR3: CSVVPGGDEQFF
DNA: TGCAGCGTTGTACCTGGCGGCGATGAGCAGTTCTTC

V: TRBV2
J: TRBJ2-1
size: NA
D: NA
CDR3: CASSVVEYNEQFF
DNA: TGTGCCAGCAGTGTAGTAGAATACAATGAGCAGTTCTTC

V: TRBV14
J: TRBJ2-3
size: few
D: TRBD1
CDR3: CASSQGGGDTQYF
DNA: TGTGCCAGCTCACAAGGGGGCGGAGACACGCAGTATTTT

V: TRBV7-9
J: TRBJ1-3
size: NA
D: TRBD1
CDR3: CASTVSGQGFSGNTIYF
DNA: TGTGCCAGCACGGTTTCGGGACAGGGGTTCTCTGGAAACACCATATATTTT

V: TRBV19
J: TRBJ2-7
size: NA
D: TRBD1
CDR3: CASSSTGVYEQYF
DNA: TGTGCCAGTAGTAGTACAGGGGTCTACGAGCAGTACTTC

V: TRBV5-1
J: TRBJ1-5
size: NA
D: TRBD1
CDR3: CASSPGQGDQPQHF
DNA: TGCGCCAGCAGCCCGGGACAGGGGGACCAGCCCCAGCATTTT

V: TRBV5-8
J: TRBJ2-1
size: NA
D: TRBD2
CDR3: CASSYGGSSYNEQFF
DNA: TGTGCCAGCAGCTATGGCGGGAGCTCCTACAATGAGCAGTTCTTC

V: TRBV19
J: TRBJ1-1
size: NA
D: NA
CDR3: CASSPLLGTTEAFF
DNA: TGTGCCAGCTCCCCACTTCTAGGGACTACTGAAGCTTTCTTT

V: TRBV6-5
J: TRBJ1-1
size: NA
D: TRBD1
CDR3: CASSRPGQGVTEAFF
DNA: TGTGCCAGCAGTCGTCCGGGACAGGGGGTTACTGAAGCTTTCTTT

V: TRBV24-1
J: TRBJ2-3
size: once
D: NA
CDR3: CATSEPGTSTDTQYF
DNA: TGTGCCACCAGTGAACCGGGGACTAGCACAGATACGCAGTATTTT

V: TRBV27
J: TRBJ2-7
size: once
D: NA
CDR3: CASSPGLTYEQYF
DNA: TGTGCCAGCAGTCCAGGACTAACCTACGAGCAGTACTTC

V: TRBV28
J: TRBJ1-5
size: NA
D: NA
CDR3: CASSSDQPQHF
DNA: TGTGCCAGCAGTTCAGATCAGCCCCAGCATTTT

V: TRBV15
J: TRBJ2-1
size: NA
D: TRBD2
CDR3: CATSGGGLGTDEQFF
DNA: TGTGCCACCAGCGGGGGGGGACTGGGAACCGATGAGCAGTTCTTC

V: TRBV19
J: TRBJ1-2
size: NA
D: NA
CDR3: CASSIGSGYGYTF
DNA: TGTGCCAGTAGTATAGGTTCAGGCTATGGCTACACCTTC

V: TRBV5-1
J: TRBJ2-3
size: NA
D: TRBD1
CDR3: CASSHRGPLTDTQYF
DNA: TGCGCCAGCAGCCACAGGGGTCCCCTCACAGATACGCAGTATTTT

V: TRBV18
J: TRBJ1-2
size: few
D: NA
CDR3: CASSPEGPYGYTF
DNA: TGTGCCAGCTCACCGGAGGGGCCTTATGGCTACACCTTC

V: TRBV3-1/TRBV3-2
J: TRBJ1-2
size: once
D: NA
CDR3: CASSHSGGNGYTF
DNA: TGTGCCAGCAGCCATTCCGGGGGGAATGGCTACACCTTC

V: TRBV28
J: TRBJ1-6
size: NA
D: TRBD1
CDR3: CASSSGQGRLGSPLHF
DNA: TGTGCCAGCAGTTCCGGACAGGGTCGTTTGGGTTCACCCCTCCACTTT

V: TRBV30
J: TRBJ1-5
size: few
D: NA
CDR3: CAWSPGAFDNQPQHF
DNA: TGTGCCTGGAGTCCAGGGGCTTTTGACAATCAGCCCCAGCATTTT

V: TRBV11-3
J: TRBJ2-5
size: once
D: TRBD2
CDR3: CASSPGLAGGETQYF
DNA: TGTGCCAGCAGCCCGGGACTAGCGGGTGGAGAGACCCAGTACTTC

V: TRBV7-8
J: TRBJ1-6
size: NA
D: TRBD1
CDR3: CASSWTGLNSPLHF
DNA: TGTGCCAGCAGCTGGACAGGCCTTAATTCACCCCTCCACTTT

V: TRBV3-1/TRBV3-2
J: TRBJ2-3
size: NA
D: NA
CDR3: CASSPSAQRTDTQYF
DNA: TGTGCCAGCAGCCCCAGCGCCCAAAGGACAGATACGCAGTATTTT

V: TRBV25-1
J: TRBJ1-2
size: NA
D: TRBD1
CDR3: CASSGQGLGYTF
DNA: TGTGCCAGCAGTGGACAGGGCCTCGGCTACACCTTC

V: TRBV7-2
J: TRBJ2-3
size: NA
D: NA
CDR3: CASSPNKVVDTQYF
DNA: TGTGCCAGCAGCCCAAACAAAGTGGTAGATACGCAGTATTTT

V: TRBV11-2
J: TRBJ2-3
size: NA
D: TRBD2
CDR3: CASSLLASGSGDTQYF
DNA: TGTGCCAGCAGCTTACTGGCTAGCGGGTCCGGGGATACGCAGTATTTT

V: TRBV19
J: TRBJ2-3
size: NA
D: TRBD2
CDR3: CASSRTSGGPAFSDTQYF
DNA: TGTGCCAGTAGTAGGACTAGCGGGGGACCCGCTTTCTCAGATACGCAGTATTTT

V: TRBV6-1
J: TRBJ1-5
size: NA
D: TRBD1
CDR3: CASSERTGGDGNQPQHF
DNA: TGTGCCAGCAGTGAGAGGACAGGGGGCGACGGCAATCAGCCCCAGCATTTT

V: TRBV11-1
J: TRBJ2-7
size: NA
D: TRBD1
CDR3: CASSGQGFSYEQYF
DNA: TGTGCCAGCAGCGGACAGGGGTTCTCCTACGAGCAGTACTTC

V: TRBV7-3
J: TRBJ2-3
size: NA
D: TRBD2
CDR3: CASSTGTSGTGDTQYF
DNA: TGTGCCAGCAGCACGGGGACTAGCGGGACGGGGGATACGCAGTATTTT

V: TRBV29-1
J: TRBJ1-1
size: NA
D: NA
CDR3: CSVMEAKAFF
DNA: TGCAGCGTCATGGAGGCGAAAGCTTTCTTT

V: TRBV5-6
J: TRBJ1-2
size: NA
D: NA
CDR3: CASSDRTNYGYTF
DNA: TGTGCCTCCTCGGACAGAACTAACTATGGCTACACCTTC

V: TRBV7-6
J: TRBJ1-2
size: NA
D: NA
CDR3: CASSLGPTGTGYTF
DNA: TGTGCCAGCAGCTTAGGGCCTACAGGAACTGGCTACACCTTC

V: TRBV27
J: TRBJ1-4
size: NA
D: NA
CDR3: CASSPAGRYNEKLFF
DNA: TGTGCCAGCAGTCCCGCCGGGAGGTACAATGAAAAACTGTTTTTT

V: TRBV19
J: TRBJ1-5
size: NA
D: TRBD1
CDR3: CASSVTGTGHNQPQHF
DNA: TGTGCCAGTAGTGTAACCGGGACAGGTCACAATCAGCCCCAGCATTTT

V: TRBV18
J: TRBJ2-7
size: few
D: NA
CDR3: CASSPRRDPSYEQYF
DNA: TGTGCCAGCTCCCCGAGGAGGGACCCCTCCTACGAGCAGTACTTC

V: TRBV14
J: TRBJ2-7
size: NA
D: NA
CDR3: CASSQGYGVYEQYF
DNA: TGTGCCAGCAGCCAGGGCTATGGCGTCTACGAGCAGTACTTC

V: TRBV27
J: TRBJ2-1
size: NA
D: TRBD2
CDR3: CASLTSRGANEQFF
DNA: TGTGCCAGCCTAACCTCGCGGGGGGCCAATGAGCAGTTCTTC

V: TRBV19
J: TRBJ1-3
size: NA
D: NA
CDR3: CASSIAGFGNTIYF
DNA: TGTGCCAGTAGTATAGCAGGATTTGGAAACACCATATATTTT

V: TRBV28
J: TRBJ2-4
size: NA
D: NA
CDR3: CASSWDLRLAKNIQYF
DNA: TGTGCCAGCAGTTGGGACTTGCGGCTAGCCAAAAACATTCAGTACTTC

V: TRBV19
J: TRBJ2-1
size: NA
D: TRBD2
CDR3: CASNLGRSTYNEQFF
DNA: TGTGCCAGTAATCTCGGGAGGTCCACCTACAATGAGCAGTTCTTC

V: TRBV19
J: TRBJ1-2
size: NA
D: TRBD1
CDR3: CASTKGGRGYGYTF
DNA: TGTGCCAGTACCAAAGGGGGCAGGGGATACGGCTACACCTTC

V: TRBV7-2
J: TRBJ2-1
size: NA
D: TRBD1
CDR3: CASSWDRDSYNEQFF
DNA: TGTGCCAGCAGCTGGGACCGGGACAGCTACAATGAGCAGTTCTTC

V: TRBV27
J: TRBJ1-5
size: once
D: TRBD1
CDR3: CASSLIAGTGSQPQHF
DNA: TGTGCCAGCAGTTTAATTGCCGGGACAGGGTCCCAGCCCCAGCATTTT

V: TRBV5-4
J: TRBJ2-5
size: once
D: NA
CDR3: CASSPPHKETQYF
DNA: TGTGCCAGCAGCCCACCACATAAAGAGACCCAGTACTTC

V: TRBV29-1
J: TRBJ2-7
size: NA
D: NA
CDR3: CSVEVDIPYEQYF
DNA: TGCAGCGTTGAAGTGGACATACCCTACGAGCAGTACTTC

V: TRBV4-2
J: TRBJ1-2
size: NA
D: NA
CDR3: CASRENYGYTF
DNA: TGTGCCAGCAGGGAGAACTATGGCTACACCTTC

V: TRBV7-3
J: TRBJ2-1
size: NA
D: NA
CDR3: CACGNEQFF
DNA: TGTGCCTGCGGCAATGAGCAGTTCTTC

V: TRBV3-1/TRBV3-2
J: TRBJ1-2
size: NA
D: TRBD1
CDR3: CASSPGQGNYGYTF
DNA: TGTGCCAGCAGTCCCGGACAGGGGAACTATGGCTACACCTTC

V: TRBV2
J: TRBJ2-3
size: NA
D: NA
CDR3: CASTQLWQKDF
DNA: TGTGCCAGCACACAGCTATGGCAAAAGGATTTT

V: TRBV4-1
J: TRBJ1-6
size: NA
D: TRBD1
CDR3: CASSQEDRVPSPLHF
DNA: TGCGCCAGCAGCCAAGAGGACAGGGTGCCTTCACCCCTCCACTTT

V: TRBV5-5
J: TRBJ2-7
size: NA
D: NA
CDR3: CASSPQGAHEQYF
DNA: TGTGCCAGCAGCCCACAGGGAGCCCACGAGCAGTACTTC